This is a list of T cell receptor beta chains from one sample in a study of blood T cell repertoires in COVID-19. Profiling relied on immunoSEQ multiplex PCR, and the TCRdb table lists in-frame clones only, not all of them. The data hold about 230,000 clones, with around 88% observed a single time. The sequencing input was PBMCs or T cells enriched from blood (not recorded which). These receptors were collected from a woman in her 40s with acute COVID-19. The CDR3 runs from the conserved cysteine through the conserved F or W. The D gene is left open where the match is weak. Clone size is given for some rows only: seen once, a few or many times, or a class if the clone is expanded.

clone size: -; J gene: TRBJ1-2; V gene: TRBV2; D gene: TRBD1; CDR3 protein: CASSVDRGRYGYTF; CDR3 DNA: TGTGCCAGCAGTGTCGACAGGGGGAGATATGGCTACACCTTC
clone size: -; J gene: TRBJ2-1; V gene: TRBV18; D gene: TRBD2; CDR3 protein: CASSPGGRAFYNEQFF; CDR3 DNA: TGTGCCAGCTCACCCGGCGGGAGGGCCTTCTACAATGAGCAGTTCTTC
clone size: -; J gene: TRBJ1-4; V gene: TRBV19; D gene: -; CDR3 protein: CASSIAGVGEKLFF; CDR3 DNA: TGTGCCAGTAGTATAGCAGGGGTGGGTGAAAAACTGTTTTTT
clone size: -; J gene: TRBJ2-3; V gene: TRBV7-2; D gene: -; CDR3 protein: CASSLEHYRTDTQYF; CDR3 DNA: TGTGCCAGCAGCTTAGAGCACTACCGCACAGATACGCAGTATTTT
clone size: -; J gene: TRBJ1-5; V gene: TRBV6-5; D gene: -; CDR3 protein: CASRPQKGNQPQHF; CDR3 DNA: TGTGCCAGCAGGCCTCAGAAAGGCAATCAGCCCCAGCATTTT
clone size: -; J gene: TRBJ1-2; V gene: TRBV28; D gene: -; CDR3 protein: CASSLTLPNYGYTF; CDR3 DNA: TGTGCCAGCAGTCTGACACTTCCAAACTATGGCTACACCTTC
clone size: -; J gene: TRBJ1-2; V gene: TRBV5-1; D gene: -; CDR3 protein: CASSLTGDYGYTF; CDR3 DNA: TGCGCCAGCAGCTTGACCGGGGACTATGGCTACACCTTC
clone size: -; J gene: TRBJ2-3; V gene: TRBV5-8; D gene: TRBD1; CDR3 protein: CASGGDRVSDTQYF; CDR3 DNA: TGTGCCAGCGGTGGGGACAGGGTATCCGATACGCAGTATTTT
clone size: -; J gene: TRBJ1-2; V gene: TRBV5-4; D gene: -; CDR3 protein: CASSDRTNYGYTF; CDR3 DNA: TGTGCCAGCAGCGACAGGACTAACTATGGCTACACCTTC
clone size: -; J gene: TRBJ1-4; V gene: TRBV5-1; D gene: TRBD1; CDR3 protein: CASSKTGGNEKLFF; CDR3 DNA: TGCGCCAGCAGCAAGACAGGGGGTAATGAAAAACTGTTTTTT
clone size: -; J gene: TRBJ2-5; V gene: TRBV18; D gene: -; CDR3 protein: CASSPLQGFYQETQYF; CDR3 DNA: TGTGCCAGCTCACCATTACAGGGTTTCTACCAAGAGACCCAGTACTTC
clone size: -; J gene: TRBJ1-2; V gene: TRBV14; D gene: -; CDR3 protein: CASSQETRHGYTF; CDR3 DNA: TGTGCCAGCAGCCAAGAGACGAGGCATGGCTACACCTTC
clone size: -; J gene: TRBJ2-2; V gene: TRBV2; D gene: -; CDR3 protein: CASSEGGPAGELFF; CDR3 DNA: TGTGCCAGCAGTGAAGGTGGGCCGGCCGGGGAGCTGTTTTTT
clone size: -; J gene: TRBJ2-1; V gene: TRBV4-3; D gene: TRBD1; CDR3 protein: CASSQVAGGFNEQFF; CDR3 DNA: TGCGCCAGCAGCCAAGTGGCAGGGGGCTTCAATGAGCAGTTCTTC
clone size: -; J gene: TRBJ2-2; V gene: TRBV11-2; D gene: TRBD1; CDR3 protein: CASSRSQGTHTGELFF; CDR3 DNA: TGTGCCAGCAGCCGGTCACAGGGGACCCACACCGGGGAGCTGTTTTTT
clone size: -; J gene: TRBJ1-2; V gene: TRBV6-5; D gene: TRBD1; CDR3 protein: CASKRGQGDYGYTF; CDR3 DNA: TGTGCCAGCAAGCGCGGCCAGGGGGACTATGGCTACACCTTC
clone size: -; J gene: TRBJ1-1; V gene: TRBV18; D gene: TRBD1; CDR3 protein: CASSPRGQGMNTEAFF; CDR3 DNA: TGTGCCAGCTCACCACGGGGACAGGGTATGAACACTGAAGCTTTCTTT
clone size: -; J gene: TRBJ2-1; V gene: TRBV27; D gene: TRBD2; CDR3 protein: CASSPRTSEDEQFF; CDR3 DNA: TGTGCCAGCAGTCCAAGGACTAGCGAGGATGAGCAGTTCTTC
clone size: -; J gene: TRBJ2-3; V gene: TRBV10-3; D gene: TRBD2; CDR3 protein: CAIRPGLAGSTDTQYF; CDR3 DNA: TGTGCCATCAGGCCGGGACTAGCGGGGAGCACAGATACGCAGTATTTT
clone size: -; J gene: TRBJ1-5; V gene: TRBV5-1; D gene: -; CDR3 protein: CASSLGFPQGRQPQHF; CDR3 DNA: TGCGCCAGCAGCTTGGGATTCCCCCAGGGAAGGCAGCCCCAGCATTTT
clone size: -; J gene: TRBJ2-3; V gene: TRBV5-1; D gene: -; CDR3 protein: CASSLGSVSDTQYF; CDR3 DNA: TGCGCCAGCAGCTTGGGTTCAGTATCAGATACGCAGTATTTT
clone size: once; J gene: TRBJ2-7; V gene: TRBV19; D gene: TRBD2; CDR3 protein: CASSMETSGGSYEQYF; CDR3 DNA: TGTGCCAGTAGTATGGAGACTAGCGGGGGCTCCTACGAGCAGTACTTC
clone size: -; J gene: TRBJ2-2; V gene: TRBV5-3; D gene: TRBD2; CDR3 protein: CARSQTVGTSVTNTGELFF; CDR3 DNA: TGTGCCAGAAGCCAAACAGTGGGGACTAGCGTTACGAACACCGGGGAGCTGTTTTTT
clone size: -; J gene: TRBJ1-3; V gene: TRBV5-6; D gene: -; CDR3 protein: CASSLRVAGGNTIYF; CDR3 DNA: TGTGCCAGCAGCTTACGGGTTGCGGGTGGAAACACCATATATTTT
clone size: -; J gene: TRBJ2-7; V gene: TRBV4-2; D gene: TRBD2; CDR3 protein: CASSRSWLADEQYF; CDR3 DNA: TGTGCCAGCAGCCGCAGCTGGCTAGCGGACGAGCAGTACTTC
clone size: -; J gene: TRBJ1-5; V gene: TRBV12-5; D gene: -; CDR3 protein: CASGRESGVGSNQPQHF; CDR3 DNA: TGTGCTAGTGGCCGAGAATCGGGGGTGGGTAGCAATCAGCCCCAGCATTTT
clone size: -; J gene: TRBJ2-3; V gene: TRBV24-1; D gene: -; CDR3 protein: CATSDNQGNGADTQYF; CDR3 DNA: TGTGCCACCAGTGACAACCAGGGGAACGGGGCAGATACGCAGTATTTT
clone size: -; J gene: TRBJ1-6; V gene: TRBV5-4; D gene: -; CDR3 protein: CASSLRQRSSYNSPLHF; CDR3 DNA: TGTGCCAGCAGCTTGCGACAGAGGAGCTCCTATAATTCACCCCTCCACTTT
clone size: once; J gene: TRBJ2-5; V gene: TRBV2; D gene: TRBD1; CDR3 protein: CASARGPETQYF; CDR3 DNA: TGTGCCAGCGCAAGGGGGCCGGAGACCCAGTACTTC
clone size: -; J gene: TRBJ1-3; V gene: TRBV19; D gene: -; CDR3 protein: CASSSLQGFGNTIYF; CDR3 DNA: TGTGCCAGTAGTTCACTCCAGGGTTTTGGAAACACCATATATTTT
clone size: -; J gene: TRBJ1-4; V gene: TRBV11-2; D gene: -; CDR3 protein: CASSPGTNEKLFF; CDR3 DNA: TGTGCCAGCAGCCCCGGGACTAATGAAAAACTGTTTTTT
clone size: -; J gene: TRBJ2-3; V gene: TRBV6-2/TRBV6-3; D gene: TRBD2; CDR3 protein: CASSPGGLVSDTQYF; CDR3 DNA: TGTGCCAGCAGCCCGGGCGGACTAGTGTCTGATACGCAGTATTTT
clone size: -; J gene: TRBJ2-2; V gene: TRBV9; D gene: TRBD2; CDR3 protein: CASTPGGNTGELFF; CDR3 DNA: TGTGCCAGCACCCCGGGGGGGAACACCGGGGAGCTGTTTTTT
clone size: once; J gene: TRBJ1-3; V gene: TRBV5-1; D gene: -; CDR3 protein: CASSLNTGNTIYF; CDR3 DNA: TGCGCCAGCAGCTTGAACACAGGAAACACCATATATTTT
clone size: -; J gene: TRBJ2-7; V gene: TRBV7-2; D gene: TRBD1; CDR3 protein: CASSFGQGADYEQYF; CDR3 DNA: TGTGCCAGCAGCTTCGGACAGGGGGCCGACTACGAGCAGTACTTC
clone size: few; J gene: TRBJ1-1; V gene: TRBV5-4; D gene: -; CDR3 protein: CASNIQGRSEAFF; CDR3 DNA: TGTGCCAGCAACATTCAGGGGAGATCTGAAGCTTTCTTT
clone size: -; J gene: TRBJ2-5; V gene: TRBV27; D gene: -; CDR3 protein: CASTEGGGRSGETQYF; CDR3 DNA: TGTGCCAGCACTGAGGGGGGGGGTCGAAGTGGAGAGACCCAGTACTTC
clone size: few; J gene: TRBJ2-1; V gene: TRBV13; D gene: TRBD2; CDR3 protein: CASSLTSTEQFF; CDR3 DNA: TGTGCCAGCAGCTTGACTAGCACTGAGCAGTTCTTC
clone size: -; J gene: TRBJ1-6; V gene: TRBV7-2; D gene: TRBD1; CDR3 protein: CASSPVRGGSPLHF; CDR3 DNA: TGTGCCAGCAGCCCTGTACGAGGGGGCTCACCCCTCCACTTT
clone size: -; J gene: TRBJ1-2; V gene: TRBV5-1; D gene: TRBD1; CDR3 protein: CASSAGQAIYYGYTF; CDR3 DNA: TGCGCCAGCAGCGCGGGACAGGCGATCTACTATGGCTACACCTTC
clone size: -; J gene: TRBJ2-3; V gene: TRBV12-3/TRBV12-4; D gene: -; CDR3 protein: CASSSSGDTQYF; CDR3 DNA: TGTGCCAGCAGTTCCTCCGGAGATACGCAGTATTTT
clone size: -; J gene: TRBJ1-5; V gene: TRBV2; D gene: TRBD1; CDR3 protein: CASSDQGQGNQPQHF; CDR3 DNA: TGTGCCAGCAGTGATCAGGGACAGGGGAATCAGCCCCAGCATTTT
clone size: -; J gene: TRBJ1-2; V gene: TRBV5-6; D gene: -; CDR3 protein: CASSLSDRGDGGYTF; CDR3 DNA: TGTGCCAGCAGCTTGTCGGATCGGGGGGACGGTGGCTACACCTTC
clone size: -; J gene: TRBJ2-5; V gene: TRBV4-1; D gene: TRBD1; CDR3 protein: CASSQPGTAQETQYF; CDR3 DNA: TGCGCCAGCAGCCAACCCGGGACAGCCCAAGAGACCCAGTACTTC